This TCR beta chain was retrieved from a study of blood T cell repertoires in COVID-19. For the study at large: PBMCs, B-cell-depleted T cells, or T cells were the source of the cDNA or gDNA that made up the material.

In the authors' methods: Estimates of nucleated cell counts were drawn from the amplification of reference gene primers. TCRdb's table, derived via immunoSEQ multiplex PCR, lists solely in-frame clones and lacks some. The DNA gave D and trimming, while V, J and clone size come from that table. The sample yields fewer than 200,000 clones, 75% to 80% seen once. The CDR3 is 18 residues long. Germline V gene lookup returns CDR1 LGHDT and CDR2 YNNKEL (reference sequence). The germline V and J ends were trimmed by 0 bases and 6 bases, with 22 bases remaining between them. The sequenced sample consisted of peripheral blood. The TCR originated in a woman aged 65 to 85 with acute or convalescent COVID-19. The chain uses TRBV3-1 (or the pseudogene TRBV3-2) and TRBJ2-3; weak D call: TRBD1 (6 bases). CDR3 loop: CASSQDSPGVFSVDTQYF. CDR3 nucleotide sequence: TGTGCCAGCAGCCAAGACTCCCCAGGGGTTTTCAGTGTGGATACGCAGTATTTT.